The entry below gives a single T cell receptor beta chain sequence along with its context. The specificity of this receptor is unknown. Base-call qualities are not available, and no considerably larger clone is one nucleotide away. TCRbeta CDR3 regions were amplified from genomic DNA by means of the immunoSEQ Assay, a bias-controlled multiplex PCR. The authors' analysis ran thus. Nucleated cell counts per sample were estimated from amplification of reference gene primers within the assay. To quantify the absolute abundance of each unique TCRbeta CDR3 rearrangement, sequence reads were collapsed and filtered. For each sample, productive Simpson clonality was calculated as the square root of Simpson's diversity index across productive rearrangements. TCRdb took this table from immuneACCESS and kept in-frame rearrangements with V and J called. Such tables lack part of the clones; where checked against another copy, unresolved V genes explain under half of the gap, and the rest is unexplained. Clone size and V and J calls were adopted from that table, with D and trimming inferred from the DNA. For this sample the table gives about 530,000 clones, of which approximately 91% were detected only once. Roughly 7.3% of the sample rests with the top ten.

CDR1 and CDR2, looked up from the germline V gene, are SGDLS and YYNGEE. The CDR3 starts with the cysteine, ends with the phenylalanine, and has 15 residues. Of the read, only the CDR3 DNA is kept; its 45 bases are in frame from base 1. The junction shows trimming of 0 bases on V and 1 base on J, plus 8 bases between the germline ends. These data belong to a study of blood T cell repertoires in COVID-19 (dated by TCRdb to the early 2020s). Regarding the research as a whole: Collaborator samples came from the United States, Italy and Spain and covered acute and convalescent phases of COVID-19. Deeply sampled blood TCRbeta repertoires from subjects exposed to, actively infected with, or recovered from COVID-19 were included in the dataset. The repertoires were made available in a free public database intended to serve as a resource for research on the immune response to SARS-CoV-2. The sample metadata nearly always contained a de-identified subject ID, COVID-19 status, age in years and sex. The material from the prospective study consisted of cDNA or gDNA derived from T cells, B-cell-depleted T cells, or PBMCs. Where available, HLA class I and class II types were obtained from metadata supplied by the sample provider rather than from assay-based typing. Samples came from the ongoing ImmuneRACE study (first 160 participants) plus 1,254 subjects from 6 global collaborators. Findings and caveats that apply to the study as a whole: The quantity of clinical and demographic metadata differed by source and by participant and was supplied without curation.

One collaborating source in Seattle enrolled patients during active infection and followed them longitudinally through the course of disease. The collaborating institutions used their own protocols to collect whole blood in K2EDTA tubes. For TCRbeta analysis, collaborator samples were shipped as frozen whole blood, as isolated PBMCs, or as DNA extracted from either sample type. The sequenced sample consisted of peripheral blood. The chain is assembled from TRBV9 and TRBJ1-3; perhaps TRBD1 is the D gene, with 5 bases matching. The receptor's source is a woman aged 45-65 years with COVID-19, enrolled during active disease. Here the CDR3 is given as CASSVAPGSGNTIYF. The DNA sequence follows: TGTGCCAGCAGCGTAGCCCCAGGGTCTGGAAACACCATATATTTT.